Shown below are 20 T cell receptor beta chains from a single sample sequenced in a study of blood T cell repertoires in COVID-19. The assay was immunoSEQ multiplex PCR, and TCRdb's table has in-frame clones only and misses some. The sample shows around 36,000 clones, roughly 78% of them seen only once. Sequenced sample: peripheral blood. These TCRs come from a man older than 75 with active or convalescent COVID-19.

J is TRBJ1-3 and V is TRBV20-1, with 9 bases identical to TRBD1. V trimming: 3 bases; J trimming: 8 bases; junction bases outside the gene matches: 8. Germline lookup yields CDR1 DFQATT and CDR2 SNEGSKA (reference sequence). The CDR3 consists of 14 residues. The CDR3 loop reads CSASGGTGWDTIYF. CDR3 DNA: TGCAGTGCTAGTGGCGGGACAGGGTGGGACACCATATATTTT.

The V and J genes are TRBV7-8 and TRBJ1-5; D remains unclear. The CDR3 runs 14 residues. Trimming cost V 2 bases and J 5 bases, with 10 bases left between them. CDR1 and CDR2 from the germline V gene are SGHVS and FQNEAQ. The CDR3 nucleotides are TGTGCCAGCAGCTTAATGAGGGCCCATCAGCCCCAGCATTTT. Protein sequence: CASSLMRAHQPQHF.

The chain employs TRBV5-5 and TRBJ1-2; the D is unclear. This CDR3 comprises 15 residues. Germline lookup yields CDR1 SGHKS and CDR2 YYEKEE (reference sequence). V gave up 4 bases and J gave up 6 bases, with 19 bases separating them. In DNA form, the CDR3 reads TGTGCCAGCAGCAGAACGGACGGATCGCGGGATGGCTACACCTTC. This codes for CASSRTDGSRDGYTF.

The chain couples TRBV2 to TRBJ1-5; 7 bases line up with TRBD1. V trimming: 5 bases; J trimming: 6 bases; junction bases outside the gene matches: 4. Germline V gene sequence: CDR1 SNHLY, CDR2 FYNNEI. The CDR3 length is 13 residues. The CDR3 region is CASSPTGVQPQHF. The DNA of the CDR3 is TGTGCCAGCAGTCCAACAGGGGTTCAGCCCCAGCATTTT.

The CDR3 region has the DNA TGCAGCCTCCCGGGGGTAGCGGGAGGGTTAACTAGCACAGATACGCAGTATTTT. Protein sequence: CSLPGVAGGLTSTDTQYF. The chain joins TRBV29-1 to TRBJ2-3; 11 bases fit TRBD2. The CDR3 contains 18 residues. The germline gives CDR1 SQVTM, CDR2 ANQGSEA. J lost 0 bases, V lost 8 bases, and 16 bases had no gene match.

The chain uses TRBV19 and TRBJ1-1; no reliable D call. This CDR3 is built from 14 residues. Trimming pared 2 bases from V and 11 bases from J, leaving 18 bases between. Germline CDR1 LNHDA, CDR2 SQIVND (reference sequence). The CDR3 here is CASSIYPGVTDAFF. CDR3 nucleotide sequence: TGTGCCAGTAGTATATATCCGGGTGTTACGGATGCTTTCTTT.

The chain has TRBV27 and TRBJ2-1; 7 bases map to TRBD1. The CDR3 is 14 amino acids. The V gene's germline CDR1 is MNHEY and CDR2 SMNVEV (reference sequence). With 10 bases clipped from V and 6 bases from J, the junction kept 12 bases outside the gene matches. Here the CDR3 reads CANDLYRDSNEQFF. Written as DNA, the CDR3 is TGTGCCAACGACCTCTACCGGGACAGCAATGAGCAGTTCTTC.

In DNA form, the CDR3 reads TGTGCCACCAGTGACCCGACAGGGTCCTACAATGAGCAGTTCTTC. Translating it yields CATSDPTGSYNEQFF. V usage is TRBV24-1 and J usage is TRBJ2-1; 7 bases agree with TRBD1. The V gene end was trimmed by 4 bases and the J gene end by 1 base; junction bases not matched to a gene: 3. CDR1 and CDR2 (germline): KGHDR, SFDVKD. There are 15 residues in the CDR3.

The chain couples TRBV3-1 (or the pseudogene TRBV3-2) to TRBJ1-2; D is uncertain. The CDR3 consists of 16 residues. Trimming removed 0 bases at V and 3 bases at J, with 14 bases between. CDR1 is LGHDT, CDR2 YNNKEL, per germline (reference sequence). CDR3 residues: CASSQDGVRAYYGYTF. DNA for the CDR3: TGTGCCAGCAGCCAAGATGGAGTGCGGGCCTACTATGGCTACACCTTC.

The V gene is TRBV7-3, the J gene TRBJ2-2, with TRBD2 matching 8 bases. The germline gives CDR1 SGHTA, CDR2 FQGTGA. The ends lost 2 bases at V and 7 bases at J; junction bases unmatched: 9. The CDR3 is made up of 16 amino acids. The CDR3 sequence is CASSLSSGSNGGELFF. The CDR3 DNA reads as TGTGCCAGCAGCTTATCCAGCGGGAGTAATGGCGGGGAGCTGTTTTTT.

The J gene is TRBJ1-1, the V gene TRBV7-9, with D perhaps matching TRBD1 (5 bases). V lost 5 bases and J 5 bases, leaving 12 bases between the germline ends. CDR3 length equals 13 residues. Germline values: CDR1 SEHNR, CDR2 FQNEAQ (reference sequence). In nucleotides, the CDR3 is TGTGCCAGCAGCAATCTGGGGGGAACTGAAGCTTTCTTT. Its protein product is CASSNLGGTEAFF.

This clone was counted a single time. An end of the junction does not agree with germline; a read error may underlie this. The rearrangement uses TRBV10-1 and TRBJ2-2; D call uncertain. The CDR3 has 14 amino acids. CDR1 WNHNN and CDR2 SYGVQD come from the germline V gene (reference sequence). This chain's CDR3 is CARSRRSGTGELFF. The CDR3 DNA sequence: TGCGCCCGCAGCCGCCGGTCGGGCACCGGGGAGCTGTTTTTT.

In this sample, this clone turned up once. The rearrangement links TRBV7-9 to TRBJ2-1; 14 bases map to TRBD2. The CDR3 loop spans 15 amino acids. V lost 8 bases, J lost 0 bases, and 0 bases stayed unmatched. CDR1 is SEHNR and CDR2 is FQNEAQ in the germline V gene (reference sequence). The CDR3 loop reads CASGTSGSSYNEQFF. CDR3 nucleotides: TGTGCCAGCGGGACTAGCGGGAGCTCCTACAATGAGCAGTTCTTC.

CDR3 bases: TGTGCCAGCAGCCTTCCCCCTGCACTAAACGCTGAAGCTTTCTTT. Its translation is CASSLPPALNAEAFF. The chain employs TRBV11-1 and TRBJ1-1; D gene unclear. CDR3 size: 15 residues. Trimming cost V 5 bases and J 6 bases, with 19 bases left between them. Germline V gene data show CDR1 as SGHAT and CDR2 as FQDESV (reference sequence).

The count of this clone is one. For the CDR3, the DNA is TGTGCCAGCAGCACAGCGGGAGTCCCTCCTGTCGAGCAGTACTTC. It yields the protein CASSTAGVPPVEQYF. This chain uses TRBV6-2 or TRBV6-3 with TRBJ2-7, with 8 nucleotides matching TRBD2. Losses at the gene ends were 6 bases for V and 6 bases for J; bases not matched to a gene: 13. This CDR3 region has 15 residues. In germline, CDR1 is MNHEY, CDR2 SVGEGT.

The chain links TRBV4-1 to TRBJ2-7; unclear D gene. CDR3 length: 15 residues. Germline CDR1 is MGHRA and CDR2 is YSYEKL. V dropped 0 bases and J dropped 7 bases, with 16 bases sitting between them. In nucleotides, the CDR3 is TGCGCCAGCAGCCAAGAGGCGCAGGCCCTCTGGGAGCAGTACTTC. Translated: CASSQEAQALWEQYF.

The CDR3 spells CASSLGGHEQYF. The DNA for the CDR3 is TGTGCCAGCAGCTTAGGAGGCCACGAGCAGTACTTC. The V gene is TRBV11-3, the J gene TRBJ2-7; D gene unclear. The CDR3 consists of 12 residues. Germline lookup yields CDR1 SGHNT and CDR2 YENEEA. The germline V and J ends were trimmed by 1 base and 5 bases, with 6 bases remaining between them. The full variable domain, rest sourced from reference TRBV11-3 and TRBJ2-7, is EAGVVQSPRYKIIEKKQPVAFWCNPISGHNTLYWYLQNLGQGPELLIRYENEEAVDDSQLPKDRFSAERLKGVDSTLKIQPAELGDSAVYLCASSLGGHEQYFGPGTRLTVT.

This chain connects TRBV2 to TRBJ1-5; no clear D gene. This CDR3 is built from 14 residues. Germline V gives CDR1 SNHLY, CDR2 FYNNEI. V lost 3 bases and J lost 9, with 15 bases in between. The CDR3 region is CASSEGLGVGPQHF. The DNA for the CDR3 is TGTGCCAGCAGTGAGGGCTTGGGCGTCGGGCCCCAGCATTTT.

The V gene is TRBV9, the J gene TRBJ2-1; the match to TRBD2 covers 7 bases. The CDR3 has 16 amino acids. V gave up 0 bases and J gave up 3 bases; unmatched junction bases: 6. Germline CDR1 is SGDLS and CDR2 is YYNGEE. The DNA for the CDR3 is TGTGCCAGCAGCGTAGACGGTCTAGCGGACTACAATGAGCAGTTCTTC. Its translation: CASSVDGLADYNEQFF.

The rearrangement uses TRBV20-1 and TRBJ2-7, with D possibly matching TRBD1 (5 bases). Between the trimmed V and J ends, which lost 6 bases and 6 bases, there was a span of 12 bases. The CDR3 runs to 11 residues. Germline V gene data show CDR1 as DFQATT and CDR2 as SNEGSKA (reference sequence). CDR3 nucleotide sequence: TGCAGTGCACCCGACAGACGCGAGCAGTACTTC. Its protein product is CSAPDRREQYF.